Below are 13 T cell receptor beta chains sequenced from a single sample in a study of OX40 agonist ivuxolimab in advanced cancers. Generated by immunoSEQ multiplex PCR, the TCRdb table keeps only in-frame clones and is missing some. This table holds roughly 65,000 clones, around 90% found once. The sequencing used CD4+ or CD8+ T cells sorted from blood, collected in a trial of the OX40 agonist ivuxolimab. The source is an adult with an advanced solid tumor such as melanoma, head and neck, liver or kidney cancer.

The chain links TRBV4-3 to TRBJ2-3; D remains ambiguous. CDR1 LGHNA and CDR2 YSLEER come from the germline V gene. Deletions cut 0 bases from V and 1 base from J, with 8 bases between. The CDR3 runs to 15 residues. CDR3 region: CASSQDRQGTDTQYF. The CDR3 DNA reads TGCGCCAGCAGCCAAGATCGTCAGGGCACAGATACGCAGTATTTT.

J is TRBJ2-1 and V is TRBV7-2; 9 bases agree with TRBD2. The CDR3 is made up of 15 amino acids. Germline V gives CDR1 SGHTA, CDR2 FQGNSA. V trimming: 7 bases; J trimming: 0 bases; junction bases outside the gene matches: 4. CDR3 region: CASTIAGASYNEQFF. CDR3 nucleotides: TGTGCCAGCACCATAGCGGGAGCCTCCTACAATGAGCAGTTCTTC.

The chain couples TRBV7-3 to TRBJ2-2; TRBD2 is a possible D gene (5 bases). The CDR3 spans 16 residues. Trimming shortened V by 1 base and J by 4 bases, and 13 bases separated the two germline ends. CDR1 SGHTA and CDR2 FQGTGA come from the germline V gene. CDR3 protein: CASSLIREKGTGELFF. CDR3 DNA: TGTGCCAGCAGCTTAATTAGGGAGAAGGGCACCGGGGAGCTGTTTTTT.

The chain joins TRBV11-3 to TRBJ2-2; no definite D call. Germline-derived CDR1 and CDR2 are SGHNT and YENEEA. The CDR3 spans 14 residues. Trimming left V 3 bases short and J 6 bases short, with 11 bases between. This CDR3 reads CASSFVQSAGELFF. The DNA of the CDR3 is TGTGCCAGCAGCTTCGTTCAGAGTGCCGGGGAGCTGTTTTTT.

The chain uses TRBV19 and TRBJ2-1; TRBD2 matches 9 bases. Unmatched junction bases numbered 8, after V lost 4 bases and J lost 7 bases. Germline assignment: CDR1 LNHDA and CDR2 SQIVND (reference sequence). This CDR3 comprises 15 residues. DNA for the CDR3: TGTGCCAGTAGTACCTATAGCGGGAGTGGTAATGAGCAGTTCTTC. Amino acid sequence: CASSTYSGSGNEQFF.

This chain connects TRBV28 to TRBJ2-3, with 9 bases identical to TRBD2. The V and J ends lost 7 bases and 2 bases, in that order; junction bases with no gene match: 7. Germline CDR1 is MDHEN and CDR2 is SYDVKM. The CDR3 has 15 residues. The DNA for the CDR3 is TGTGCCAGCACACTCGCGGGAGGGAACACAGATACGCAGTATTTT. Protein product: CASTLAGGNTDTQYF.

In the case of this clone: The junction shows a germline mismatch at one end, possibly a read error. The CDR3, as DNA: TGTGCCAGCAGGGCCACCGCGGGACTCGAGATCTTC. Its translation is CASRATAGLEIF. The V and J genes are TRBV6-5 and TRBJ2-7; possible D gene TRBD2, 6 bases. CDR1 and CDR2 (germline): MNHEY, SVGAGI. The CDR3 runs to 12 residues.

The CDR3 bases are TGTGCCAGCAGTTACTCTGGGACGGGACTAGGAGATACGCAGTATTTT. This sequence encodes CASSYSGTGLGDTQYF. This chain joins TRBV6-6 and TRBJ2-3; 8 nucleotides match TRBD2. Germline CDR1 MNHNY, CDR2 SVGAGI (reference sequence). Trimming cost V 0 bases and J 5 bases; bases outside gene matches: 7. The length of the CDR3 is 16 residues.

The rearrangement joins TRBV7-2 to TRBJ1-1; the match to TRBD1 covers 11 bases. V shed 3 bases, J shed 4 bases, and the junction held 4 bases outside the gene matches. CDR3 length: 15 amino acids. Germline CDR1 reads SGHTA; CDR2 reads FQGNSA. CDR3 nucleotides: TGTGCCAGCAGCTTGACCGGGACAGGGGGCACTGAAGCTTTCTTT. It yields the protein CASSLTGTGGTEAFF.

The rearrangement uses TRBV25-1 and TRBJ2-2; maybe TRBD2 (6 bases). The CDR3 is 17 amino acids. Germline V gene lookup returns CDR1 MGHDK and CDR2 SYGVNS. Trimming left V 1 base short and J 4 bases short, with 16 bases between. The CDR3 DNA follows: TGTGCCAGCAGTGAATCTCAGACTAGTTCGGGCACCGGGGAGCTGTTTTTT. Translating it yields CASSESQTSSGTGELFF. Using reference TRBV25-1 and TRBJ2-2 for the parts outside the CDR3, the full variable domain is EADIYQTPRYLVIGTGKKITLECSQTMGHDKMYWYQQDPGMELHLIHYSYGVNSTEKGDLSSESTVSRIRTEHFPLTLESARPSHTSQYLCASSESQTSSGTGELFFGEGSRLTVL.

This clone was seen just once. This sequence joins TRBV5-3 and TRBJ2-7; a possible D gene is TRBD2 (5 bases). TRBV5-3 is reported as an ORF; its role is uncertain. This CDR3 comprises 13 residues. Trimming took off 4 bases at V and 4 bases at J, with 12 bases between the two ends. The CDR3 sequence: CARSPRGGYEQYF. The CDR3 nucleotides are TGTGCCAGAAGCCCGAGAGGAGGATACGAGCAGTACTTC.

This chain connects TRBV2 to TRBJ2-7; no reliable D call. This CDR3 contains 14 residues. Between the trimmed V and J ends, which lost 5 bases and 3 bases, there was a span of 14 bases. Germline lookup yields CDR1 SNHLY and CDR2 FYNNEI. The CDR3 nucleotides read TGTGCCAGCAGTAGCAACTCGGGCGGCTACGAGCAGTACTTC. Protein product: CASSSNSGGYEQYF. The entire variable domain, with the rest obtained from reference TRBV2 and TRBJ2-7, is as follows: EPEVTQTPSHQVTQMGQEVILRCVPISNHLYFYWYRQILGQKVEFLVSFYNNEISEKSEIFDDQFSVERPDGSNFTLKIRSTKLEDSAMYFCASSSNSGGYEQYFGPGTRLTVT.

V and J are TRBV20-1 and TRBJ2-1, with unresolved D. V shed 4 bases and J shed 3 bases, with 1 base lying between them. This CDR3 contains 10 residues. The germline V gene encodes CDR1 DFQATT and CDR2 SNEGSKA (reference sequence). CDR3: CSAIYNEQFF. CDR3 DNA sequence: TGCAGTGCTATCTACAATGAGCAGTTCTTC.